Each of the 26 T cell receptor beta chains below was sequenced from the same sample in a study of cytomegalovirus exposure and HLA in healthy donors. Primers included in the PCR were 60 Vbeta and 13 Jbeta primers. The table came from immunoSEQ multiplex PCR; TCRdb's copy has only in-frame clones and leaves some out. The sample totals 35,000 to 45,000 clones. Sequencing used PBMCs. Receptors were obtained from a man under 40 in good health and CMV-seronegative.

The chain uses TRBV7-9 and TRBJ1-2; unclear D gene. Germline loops: CDR1 SEHNR, CDR2 FQNEAQ (reference sequence). V was clipped by 6 bases and J by 5 bases, with 16 bases between them. The CDR3 contains 14 residues. In DNA, the CDR3 is TGTGCCAGCAGAGGTGCAGGCATGTCTTATGGCTACACCTTC. Protein product: CASRGAGMSYGYTF.

This chain joins TRBV6-1 and TRBJ2-1; possible D gene TRBD1, 6 bases. V shed 4 bases and J shed 1 base, with 11 bases lying between them. Germline CDR1 and CDR2: MNHNS and SASEGT. The CDR3 is 15 residues long. The CDR3: CASSGQAASYNEQFF. The CDR3, as DNA: TGTGCCAGCAGTGGACAGGCGGCTTCCTACAATGAGCAGTTCTTC.

The chain employs TRBV6-8 and TRBJ1-1, with 8 bases aligning to TRBD1. Germline loops: CDR1 MNHGY, CDR2 SAAAGT. J lost 0 bases, V lost 4 bases, and 1 base had no gene match. This CDR3 has 14 amino acids. In DNA form, the CDR3 reads TGTGCCAGCAGTTCAGGGGGCTTGAACACTGAAGCTTTCTTT. This encodes CASSSGGLNTEAFF.

CDR3 sequence reads: CSVVLVDNEQFF. DNA for the CDR3: TGCAGCGTTGTCCTTGTCGACAATGAGCAGTTCTTC. The rearrangement links TRBV29-1 to TRBJ2-1; D is uncertain. V was cut by 4 bases and J by 5 bases, with 9 bases left in between. The CDR3 sequence is 12 residues long. Looked up from germline, CDR1 is SQVTM and CDR2 is ANQGSEA.

DNA of the CDR3: TGTGCCAGCAGCGTGGGACTAGCGGGAGCGAACACCGGGGAGCTGTTTTTT. This codes for CASSVGLAGANTGELFF. The chain recombines TRBV9 with TRBJ2-2; 14 nucleotides align to TRBD2. CDR1 and CDR2 (germline): SGDLS, YYNGEE. V was pared by 2 bases and J by 0 bases, with 0 bases of the junction left unmatched. The CDR3 has 17 amino acids.

The chain recombines TRBV11-3 with TRBJ2-1, with 9 bases that match TRBD2. The CDR3 has 16 amino acids. The V segment lost 2 bases and the J segment 4 bases; nucleotides outside the gene matches: 6. The germline V gene has CDR1 SGHNT and CDR2 YENEEA. This CDR3 reads CASSLTSGFTYNEQFF. CDR3 in DNA: TGTGCCAGCAGCTTAACTAGCGGGTTCACTTACAATGAGCAGTTCTTC.

The J gene is TRBJ2-6, the V gene TRBV5-6; the D gene is possibly TRBD1 (6 bases). CDR3 length equals 15 residues. From germline, CDR1 is SGHDT and CDR2 YYEEEE. Trimming cost V 4 bases and J 0 bases, with 8 bases left between them. CDR3 in DNA: TGTGCCAGCAGCCCAGGGGCCTCTGGGGCCAACGTCCTGACTTTC. Translated, it gives CASSPGASGANVLTF.

The J gene is TRBJ2-3, the V gene TRBV10-3; TRBD1 is a possible D gene (5 bases). CDR1 is ENHRY and CDR2 is SYGVKD in the germline V gene. The CDR3 is made up of 14 amino acids. V gave up 6 bases and J gave up 0 bases, with 10 bases separating them. CDR3 loop: CAIRFQGSTDTQYF. Here the CDR3 DNA reads TGTGCCATCAGGTTTCAGGGTAGCACAGATACGCAGTATTTT.

The chain links TRBV2 to TRBJ2-3; a weak D match, TRBD2 (5 bases). The CDR3 totals 12 residues. V was clipped by 8 bases and J by 2 bases, with 8 bases between them. Germline CDR1 SNHLY, CDR2 FYNNEI. The DNA of the CDR3 is TGTGCCAGCTCGGGATTCACAGATACGCAGTATTTT. As protein: CASSGFTDTQYF.

This chain connects TRBV4-2 to TRBJ2-7; tentative D call: TRBD1 (6 bases). The germline V gene has CDR1 LGHNA and CDR2 YNFKEQ. V lost 0 bases, J lost 2 bases, and 11 bases lay in between. CDR3 length: 15 amino acids. This CDR3 reads CASSQEQGSAYEQYF. CDR3 DNA sequence: TGTGCCAGCAGCCAAGAACAGGGAAGCGCCTACGAGCAGTACTTC.

This chain joins TRBV27 and TRBJ2-7; 8 positions match TRBD2. The ends lost 6 bases at V and 6 bases at J; junction bases unmatched: 10. Germline assignment: CDR1 MNHEY and CDR2 SMNVEV (reference sequence). The CDR3 is 14 amino acids. The DNA of the CDR3 is TGTGCCAGCAGCCCTAGCGGGCCCGAGGGCGAGCAGTACTTC. Protein product: CASSPSGPEGEQYF.

V usage is TRBV19 and J usage is TRBJ2-5, with 14 bases lining up with TRBD2. The J call is doubtful: the DNA matches TRBJ2-7 better. CDR1 is LNHDA and CDR2 is SQIVND in the germline V gene (reference sequence). The CDR3 is 18 residues long. In DNA, the CDR3 is TGTGCCAGTAGTCTAACTGGGACTAGCGGGAGTATCCTCCACGAGCAGTACTTC. Translating it yields CASSLTGTSGSILHEQYF.

The chain is built from TRBV18 and TRBJ2-7; 10 bases are a match to TRBD2. This CDR3 region has 16 residues. The germline V gene encodes CDR1 KGHSH and CDR2 LQKENI. With 2 bases clipped from V and 3 bases from J, the junction kept 7 bases outside the gene matches. This chain's CDR3 is CASSPERTSGFYEQYF. CDR3 coding DNA: TGTGCCAGCTCACCAGAAAGGACTAGCGGTTTCTACGAGCAGTACTTC.

This chain uses TRBV5-1 with TRBJ2-3, with 13 bases fitting TRBD2. V trimming: 0 bases; J trimming: 5 bases; junction bases outside the gene matches: 3. The CDR3 is 16 residues long. Per the germline V gene, CDR1 is SGHRS and CDR2 is YFSETQ. The DNA for the CDR3 is TGCGCCAGCAGCTTGGAACTAGCGGGGGGGCTAGATACGCAGTATTTT. Amino acid sequence: CASSLELAGGLDTQYF.

The rearrangement uses TRBV4-1 and TRBJ2-2; 12 nucleotides agree with TRBD2. Trimming cost V 6 bases and J 4 bases; bases outside gene matches: 9. The CDR3 is 17 amino acids. The germline gives CDR1 MGHRA, CDR2 YSYEKL. The CDR3 loop reads CASRGSRLAGATGELFF. CDR3 nucleotide sequence: TGCGCCAGCAGGGGCTCACGACTAGCGGGAGCCACCGGGGAGCTGTTTTTT.

The chain carries TRBV10-3 and TRBJ1-3; D call uncertain. Deletions cut 0 bases from V and 4 bases from J, with 16 bases between. CDR3 length: 17 amino acids. Germline assignment: CDR1 ENHRY and CDR2 SYGVKD. The CDR3 DNA reads TGTGCCATCAGTGAGTCTGAGACCCCCGCGACAGGAAACACCATATATTTT. Translation: CAISESETPATGNTIYF.

The chain employs TRBV5-4 and TRBJ2-5; 8 bases are a match to TRBD2. This CDR3 has 17 amino acids. Germline trimming cut 4 bases from V and 0 bases from J; bases unmatched to any gene: 11. The germline V gene encodes CDR1 SGHNT and CDR2 YYREEE (reference sequence). The CDR3 reads CASSAEGTRKYQETQYF. Written as DNA, the CDR3 is TGTGCCAGCAGCGCTGAGGGGACTAGAAAGTACCAAGAGACCCAGTACTTC.

The chain has TRBV12-5 and TRBJ2-1; 7 nucleotides line up with TRBD1. The trim removed 3 bases at V and 2 bases at J, leaving 10 bases unmatched. The CDR3 has 17 residues. CDR1 and CDR2 from the germline V gene are LGHNT and FRNRAP. The CDR3 loop reads CASGFGQEGTPYNEQFF. The CDR3 nucleotides read TGTGCTAGTGGTTTTGGACAGGAAGGTACTCCCTACAATGAGCAGTTCTTC.

The chain employs TRBV7-6 and TRBJ1-2, with a tentative D call TRBD1 (6 bases). The CDR3 is 16 amino acids. V was cut by 5 bases and J by 0 bases, with 16 bases left in between. Germline CDR1 is SGHVS and CDR2 is FNYEAQ. The CDR3 DNA follows: TGTGCCAGCAGCCTCCTGGGGGCCCAAGCTAACTATGGCTACACCTTC. Translation gives CASSLLGAQANYGYTF.

This chain connects TRBV27 to TRBJ1-1; 8 positions match TRBD1. The J segment lost 1 base and the V segment lost 11 bases, leaving 6 bases of the junction unmatched. CDR3 size: 13 residues. CDR1 is MNHEY, CDR2 SMNVEV, per germline (reference sequence). The CDR3 DNA reads TGTGCCTCACAGGGGGGCTCGAACACTGAAGCTTTCTTT. It yields the protein CASQGGSNTEAFF.

With respect to this clone: Relative to the germline gene, one junction end is altered; a read error may explain this. The CDR3 region has the DNA TGTGCCAGCAGCCTAGCCTCCGGGAACACCGGGGAGCTGTTTTTT. Amino acid sequence: CASSLASGNTGELFF. The chain employs TRBV7-9 and TRBJ2-2, with TRBD2 as a possible D gene (5 bases). The CDR3 totals 15 residues. Germline assignment: CDR1 SEHNR and CDR2 FQNEAQ (reference sequence).

V is TRBV27 and J is TRBJ2-7; 8 nucleotides agree with TRBD1. This CDR3 has 12 amino acids. Germline lookup yields CDR1 MNHEY and CDR2 SMNVEV (reference sequence). CDR3 sequence: CEFWDRPYEQYF. Here the CDR3 DNA reads TGTGAGTTCTGGGACAGGCCTTACGAGCAGTACTTC.

CDR3 in amino acids: CASSLEAYEQYF. The CDR3 DNA is TGTGCCAGCAGTTTGGAGGCCTACGAGCAGTACTTC. The chain uses TRBV28 and TRBJ2-7; possibly TRBD2 for D (5 bases). Trimming removed 3 bases from V and 2 bases from J, with 5 bases in between. Germline V CDR1 and CDR2: MDHEN, SYDVKM. The CDR3 runs 12 residues.

As DNA, the CDR3 is TGCGCCAGCAGCTTGGCGGGACTAGAGGCGGAGGAGCTGTTTTTT. This translates into CASSLAGLEAEELFF. V is TRBV5-1 and J is TRBJ2-2; 8 nucleotides agree with TRBD2. Germline loops: CDR1 SGHRS, CDR2 YFSETQ. Unmatched junction bases numbered 8, after V lost 0 bases and J lost 10 bases. This CDR3 spans 15 amino acids.

The chain uses TRBV30 and TRBJ2-3; 7 bases are shared with TRBD2. V dropped 1 base and J dropped 6; count of bases not matched to a gene: 4. The CDR3 has 13 residues. CDR1 and CDR2 from the germline V gene are GTSNPN and SVGIG (reference sequence). CDR3 sequence (DNA): TGTGCCTGGAGTGACGGGAGGATTGATACGCAGTATTTT. Protein product: CAWSDGRIDTQYF.

The rearrangement joins TRBV13 to TRBJ2-5, with 10 bases aligning to TRBD1. The CDR3 is made up of 14 amino acids. V gave up 5 bases and J gave up 4 bases; unmatched junction bases: 4. Germline CDR1 is PRHDT and CDR2 is FYEKMQ (reference sequence). CDR3 sequence (DNA): TGTGCCAGCAGCCTCAGGACAGGGGGAGAGACCCAGTACTTC. Its translation: CASSLRTGGETQYF. The full variable domain, its missing parts supplied by reference TRBV13 and TRBJ2-5, is AAGVIQSPRHLIKEKRETATLKCYPIPRHDTVYWYQQGPGQDPQFLISFYEKMQSDKGSIPDRFSAQQFSDYHSELNMSSLELGDSALYFCASSLRTGGETQYFGPGTRLLVL.